The clone carrying this T cell receptor (beta chain) turned up a few times. This CDR3 is built from 13 residues. The V end lost 4 bases, the J end lost 9 bases, and 16 bases lay between the germline ends. Germline CDR1 reads SQVTM; CDR2 reads ANQGSEA. The data are from a study of blood T cell repertoires in COVID-19. TCRdb's table, derived via immunoSEQ multiplex PCR, lists solely in-frame clones and lacks some. The table lists approximately 140,000 clones, 84% of them singletons. The receptor was isolated from a woman aged 45-65 years who had been exposed to COVID-19. The sample taken for sequencing was PBMCs or T cells enriched from blood (not recorded which). The rearrangement uses TRBV29-1 and TRBJ2-4; TRBD2 might be the D (6 bases). The CDR3 here is CSVVPHGGSIQYF. The CDR3 DNA is TGCAGCGTTGTGCCCCACGGGGGAAGCATTCAGTACTTC.